This T cell receptor beta chain was sequenced in a study of cytomegalovirus exposure and HLA in healthy donors. Study as a whole: In an earlier analysis, approximately 120 million unique TCR beta sequences were found from some 180 million T cells.

A remark on this clone: What it binds is not known.

Both 60 Vbeta primers and 13 Jbeta primers went into the PCR. Produced via immunoSEQ multiplex PCR; TCRdb's table is partial and in-frame only. The table has about 160,000 clones, roughly 73% seen once. Study-wide results and caveats: Associated with cytomegalovirus, according to the listing, were 150 to 200 TCR beta chains.

Healthy bone marrow donors made up the donors. Donors were nominally healthy when sampled, though unrecorded immune exposures were likely. Material for sequencing was PBMCs. The source of this sequence is a woman younger than 35 in good health and CMV-seronegative.

CDR3 DNA sequence: TGTGCCAGCAGCGTAGCTCCCCTAGCGGGGACCTCTAACCAAGAGACCCAGTACTTC. As protein: CASSVAPLAGTSNQETQYF. The V call is TRBV9, the J call TRBJ2-5; TRBD2 agrees at 9 bases. CDR3 length: 19 residues. Trimming cost V 0 bases and J 0 bases; bases outside gene matches: 12. The germline gives CDR1 SGDLS, CDR2 YYNGEE.